What follows is one T cell receptor (beta chain) and its context. This sample is part of a study of OX40 agonist ivuxolimab in advanced cancers. Looking at the study overall: The diagnoses of dose-escalation patients were hepatocellular carcinoma, melanoma, renal cell or head and neck cancer.

V lost 6 bases and J lost 6, with 16 bases in between. The CDR3 sequence is 14 residues long. CDR1 is SNHLY and CDR2 is FYNNEI in the germline V gene. The assay was immunoSEQ multiplex PCR, and TCRdb's table has in-frame clones only and misses some. This table holds approximately 68,000 clones, around 91% found once. The sample consisted of CD4+ or CD8+ T cells sorted from blood, taken in a trial of the OX40 agonist ivuxolimab. V and J are TRBV2 and TRBJ2-3; D possibly corresponds to TRBD2 (5 bases). The TCR comes from an adult with an advanced solid tumor such as melanoma, head and neck, liver or kidney cancer. CDR3 region: CASSDRAPGDTQYF. The CDR3, as DNA: TGTGCCAGCAGCGACCGGGCACCGGGGGATACGCAGTATTTT. Full variable domain (remainder filled in from reference TRBV2 and TRBJ2-3): EPEVTQTPSHQVTQMGQEVILRCVPISNHLYFYWYRQILGQKVEFLVSFYNNEISEKSEIFDDQFSVERPDGSNFTLKIRSTKLEDSAMYFCASSDRAPGDTQYFGPGTRLTVL.